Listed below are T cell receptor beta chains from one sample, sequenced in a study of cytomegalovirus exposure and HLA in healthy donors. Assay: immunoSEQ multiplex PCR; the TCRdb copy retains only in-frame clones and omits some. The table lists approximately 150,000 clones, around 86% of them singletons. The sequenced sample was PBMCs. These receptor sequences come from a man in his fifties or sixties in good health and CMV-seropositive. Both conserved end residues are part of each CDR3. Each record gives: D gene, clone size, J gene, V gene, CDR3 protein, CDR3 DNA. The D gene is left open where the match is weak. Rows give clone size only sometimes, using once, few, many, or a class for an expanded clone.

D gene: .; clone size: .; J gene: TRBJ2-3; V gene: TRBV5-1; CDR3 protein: CASSMEASRDTQYF; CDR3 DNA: TGCGCCAGCAGCATGGAGGCTAGCCGGGATACGCAGTATTTT
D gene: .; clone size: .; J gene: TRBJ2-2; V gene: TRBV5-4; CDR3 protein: CASSHPTGELFF; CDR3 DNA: TGTGCCAGCAGCCATCCCACCGGGGAGCTGTTTTTT
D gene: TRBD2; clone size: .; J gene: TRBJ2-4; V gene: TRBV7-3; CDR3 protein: CASSRLAGGENIQYF; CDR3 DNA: TGTGCCAGCAGCCGACTAGCGGGGGGGGAAAACATTCAGTACTTC
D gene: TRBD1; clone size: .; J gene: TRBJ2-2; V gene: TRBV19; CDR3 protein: CASSTGGLTGELFF; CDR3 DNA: TGTGCCAGTAGTACAGGGGGTTTAACCGGGGAGCTGTTTTTT
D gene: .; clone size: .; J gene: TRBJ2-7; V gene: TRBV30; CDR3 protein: CAWSGTQPYEQYF; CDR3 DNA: TGTGCCTGGAGCGGGACACAACCCTACGAGCAGTACTTC
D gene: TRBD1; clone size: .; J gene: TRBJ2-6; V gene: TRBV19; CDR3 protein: CASSIAGQGTGANVLTF; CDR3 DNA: TGTGCCAGTAGTATAGCAGGACAGGGGACTGGGGCCAACGTCCTGACTTTC
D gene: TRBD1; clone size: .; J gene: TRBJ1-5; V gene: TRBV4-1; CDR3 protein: CASSLAGTGNQPQHF; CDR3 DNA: TGCGCCAGCAGCCTTGCCGGGACAGGGAATCAGCCCCAGCATTTT
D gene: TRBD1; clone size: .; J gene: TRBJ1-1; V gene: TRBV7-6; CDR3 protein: CASSARQGGEAFF; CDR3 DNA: TGTGCCAGCAGCGCACGACAGGGTGGTGAAGCTTTCTTT
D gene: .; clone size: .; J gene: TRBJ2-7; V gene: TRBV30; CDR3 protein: CAWRDTSYEQYF; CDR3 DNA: TGTGCCTGGAGGGACACTTCCTACGAGCAGTACTTC
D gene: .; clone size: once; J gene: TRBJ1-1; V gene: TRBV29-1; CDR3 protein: CSGVRDIATEAFF; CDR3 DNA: TGCAGCGGTGTCCGGGACATAGCCACTGAAGCTTTCTTT
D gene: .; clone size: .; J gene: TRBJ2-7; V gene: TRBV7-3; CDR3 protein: CASSLNRNYEQYF; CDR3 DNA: TGTGCCAGCAGCTTAAACAGGAACTACGAGCAGTACTTC
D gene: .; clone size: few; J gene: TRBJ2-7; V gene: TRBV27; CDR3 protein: CASSFAPHKFYEQYF; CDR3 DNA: TGTGCCAGCAGTTTCGCCCCCCACAAGTTCTACGAGCAGTACTTC
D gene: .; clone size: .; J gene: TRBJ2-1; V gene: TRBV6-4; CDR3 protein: CASSLDFYNEQFF; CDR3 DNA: TGTGCCAGCAGCCTGGACTTCTACAATGAGCAGTTCTTC
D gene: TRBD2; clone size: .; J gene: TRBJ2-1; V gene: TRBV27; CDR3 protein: CASSPLSSGGGNEQFF; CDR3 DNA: TGTGCCAGCAGTCCCCTGAGTAGCGGGGGCGGAAACGAGCAGTTCTTC
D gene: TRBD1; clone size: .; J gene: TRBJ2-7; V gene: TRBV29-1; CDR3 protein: CSVDIRTGGEQYF; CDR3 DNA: TGCAGCGTCGACATTAGGACAGGTGGTGAGCAGTACTTC
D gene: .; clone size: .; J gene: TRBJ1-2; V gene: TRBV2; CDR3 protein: CASSETQGRYGYTF; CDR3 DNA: TGTGCCAGCAGTGAAACGCAGGGGCGGTACGGCTACACCTTC
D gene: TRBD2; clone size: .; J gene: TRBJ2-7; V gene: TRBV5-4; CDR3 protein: CASSSRTSGPYEQYF; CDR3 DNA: TGTGCCAGCAGCTCTCGGACTAGCGGGCCCTACGAGCAGTACTTC
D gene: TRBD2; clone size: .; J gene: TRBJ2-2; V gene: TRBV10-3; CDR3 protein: CAISRTSGFTGELFF; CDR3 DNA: TGTGCCATCAGTAGGACTAGCGGATTCACCGGGGAGCTGTTTTTT
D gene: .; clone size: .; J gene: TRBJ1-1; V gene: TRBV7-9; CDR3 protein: CASSLAAVNTEAFF; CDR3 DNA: TGTGCCAGCAGCTTAGCGGCGGTGAACACTGAAGCTTTCTTT
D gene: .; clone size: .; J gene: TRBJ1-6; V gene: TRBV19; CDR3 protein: CASRPSGEDSPLHF; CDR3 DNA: TGTGCCAGTAGACCTTCGGGTGAGGATTCACCCCTCCACTTT
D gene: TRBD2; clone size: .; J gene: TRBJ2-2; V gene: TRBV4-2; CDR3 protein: CASSQDIAGGTNTGELFF; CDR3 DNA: TGTGCCAGCAGCCAAGATATAGCGGGGGGGACGAACACCGGGGAGCTGTTTTTT
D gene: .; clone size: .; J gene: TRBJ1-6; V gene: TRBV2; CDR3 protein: CASSERAAQANSPLHF; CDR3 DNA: TGTGCCAGCAGTGAAAGAGCGGCCCAAGCTAATTCACCCCTCCACTTT
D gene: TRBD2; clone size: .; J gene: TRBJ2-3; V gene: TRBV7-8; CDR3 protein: CASSFRRGGGAADTQYF; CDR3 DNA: TGTGCCAGCAGCTTCCGTAGAGGCGGGGGGGCCGCAGATACGCAGTATTTT
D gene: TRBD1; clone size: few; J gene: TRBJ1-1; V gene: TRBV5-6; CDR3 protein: CASRTGGMNTEAFF; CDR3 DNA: TGTGCCAGCAGGACAGGGGGGATGAACACTGAAGCTTTCTTT
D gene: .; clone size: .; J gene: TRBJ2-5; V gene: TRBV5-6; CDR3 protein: CASSLGGAPGETQYF; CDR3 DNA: TGTGCCAGCAGCTTGGGCGGGGCCCCCGGAGAGACCCAGTACTTC
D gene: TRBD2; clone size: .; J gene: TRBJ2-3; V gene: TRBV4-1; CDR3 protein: CASSQGLAGGPSDTQYF; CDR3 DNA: TGCGCCAGCAGCCAGGGTCTAGCGGGGGGGCCATCAGATACGCAGTATTTT
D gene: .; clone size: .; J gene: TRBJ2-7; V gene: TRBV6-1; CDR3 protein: CASSDQTGANSYEQYF; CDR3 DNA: TGTGCCAGCAGTGACCAGACAGGTGCCAACTCCTACGAGCAGTACTTC
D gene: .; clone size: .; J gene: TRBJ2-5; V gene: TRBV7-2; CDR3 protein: CASSLGGRDQETQYF; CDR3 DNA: TGTGCCAGCAGCTTGGGGGGGCGGGACCAAGAGACCCAGTACTTC
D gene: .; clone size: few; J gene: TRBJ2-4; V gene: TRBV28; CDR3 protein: CASSPRGIQYF; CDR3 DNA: TGTGCCAGCAGTCCCCGCGGCATTCAGTACTTC
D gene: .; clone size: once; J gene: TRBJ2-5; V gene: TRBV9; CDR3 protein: CASSEGLESQETQYF; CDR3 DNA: TGTGCCAGCAGCGAGGGACTTGAAAGTCAAGAGACCCAGTACTTC
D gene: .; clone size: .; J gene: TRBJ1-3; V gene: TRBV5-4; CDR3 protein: CASSLPGQLEGNTIYF; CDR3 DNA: TGTGCCAGCAGCTTGCCGGGACAACTTGAGGGAAACACCATATATTTT
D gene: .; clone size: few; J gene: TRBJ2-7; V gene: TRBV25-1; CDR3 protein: CASSAVSYEQYF; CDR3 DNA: TGTGCCAGCAGTGCCGTGAGTTACGAGCAGTACTTC
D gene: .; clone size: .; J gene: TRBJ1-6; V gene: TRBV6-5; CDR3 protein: CASGGGSSLGPLHF; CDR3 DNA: TGTGCCAGTGGGGGGGGTTCCTCCTTAGGACCCCTCCACTTT
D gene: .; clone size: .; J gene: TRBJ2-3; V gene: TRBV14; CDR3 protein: CASSLITGGTDTQYF; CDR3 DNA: TGTGCCAGCAGCCTCATAACGGGGGGCACAGATACGCAGTATTTT
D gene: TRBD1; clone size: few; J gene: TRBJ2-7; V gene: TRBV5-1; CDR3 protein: CASSPGDRGTYEQYF; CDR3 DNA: TGCGCCAGCAGCCCGGGGGACAGGGGCACCTACGAGCAGTACTTC
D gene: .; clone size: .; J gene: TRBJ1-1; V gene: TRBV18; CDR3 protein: CASSPTQLEGGNLNTEAFF; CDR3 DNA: TGTGCCAGCTCACCCACCCAGCTGGAGGGGGGGAACTTGAACACTGAAGCTTTCTTT
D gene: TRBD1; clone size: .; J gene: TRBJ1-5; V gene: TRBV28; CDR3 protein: CASSRQGYSNQPQHF; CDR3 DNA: TGTGCCAGCAGCAGACAGGGGTATAGCAATCAGCCCCAGCATTTT
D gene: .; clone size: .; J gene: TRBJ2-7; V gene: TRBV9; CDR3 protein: CASSPASLYEQYF; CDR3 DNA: TGTGCCAGCAGCCCAGCTAGCTTATACGAGCAGTACTTC
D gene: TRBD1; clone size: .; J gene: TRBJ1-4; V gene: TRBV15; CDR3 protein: CATSIGQGGSEKLFF; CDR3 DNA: TGTGCCACCAGCATAGGACAGGGCGGAAGTGAAAAACTGTTTTTT
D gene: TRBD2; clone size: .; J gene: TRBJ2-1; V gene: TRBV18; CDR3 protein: CASSPTSGRINEQFF; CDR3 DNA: TGTGCCAGCTCACCAACTAGCGGGAGGATTAATGAGCAGTTCTTC
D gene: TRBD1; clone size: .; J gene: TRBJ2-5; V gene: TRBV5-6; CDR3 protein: CASSLAGTGEEAQYF; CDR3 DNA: TGTGCCAGCAGCTTGGCCGGGACAGGGGAGGAGGCCCAGTACTTC
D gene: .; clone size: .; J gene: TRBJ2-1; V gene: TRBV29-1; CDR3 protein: CSVGRTGANNEQFF; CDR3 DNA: TGCAGCGTCGGGAGAACAGGGGCGAACAATGAGCAGTTCTTC
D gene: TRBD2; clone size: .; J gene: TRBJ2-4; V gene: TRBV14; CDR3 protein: CASSQAGGPGIQYF; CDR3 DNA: TGTGCCAGCAGCCAAGCGGGGGGGCCGGGCATTCAGTACTTC
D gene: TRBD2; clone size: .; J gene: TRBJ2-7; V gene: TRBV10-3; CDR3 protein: CAISDWTSGGAGREQYF; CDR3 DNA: TGTGCCATCAGTGATTGGACTAGCGGGGGGGCCGGACGGGAGCAGTACTTC
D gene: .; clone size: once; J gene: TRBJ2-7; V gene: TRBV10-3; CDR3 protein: CAISESRYEQYF; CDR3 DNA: TGTGCCATCAGTGAGTCGCGGTACGAGCAGTACTTC
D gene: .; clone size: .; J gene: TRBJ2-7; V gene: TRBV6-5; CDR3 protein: CASSPTGGPYEQYF; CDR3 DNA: TGTGCCAGCAGCCCGACCGGAGGCCCCTACGAGCAGTACTTC
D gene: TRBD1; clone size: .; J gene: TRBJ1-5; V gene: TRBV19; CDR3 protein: CASSSGQVKYSNQPQHF; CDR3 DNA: TGTGCCAGTAGTTCGGGACAGGTAAAGTATAGCAATCAGCCCCAGCATTTT
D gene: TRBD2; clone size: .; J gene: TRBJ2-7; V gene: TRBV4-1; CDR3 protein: CASSQPVAGGRSYEQYF; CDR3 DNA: TGCGCCAGCAGCCAACCCGTGGCGGGGGGCCGGTCCTACGAGCAGTACTTC
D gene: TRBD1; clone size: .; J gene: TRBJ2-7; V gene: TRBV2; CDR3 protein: CASRGQIYEQYF; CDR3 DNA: TGTGCCAGCAGGGGACAGATCTACGAGCAGTACTTC
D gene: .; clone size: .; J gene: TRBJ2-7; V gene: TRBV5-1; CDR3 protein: CASSPGGYEQYF; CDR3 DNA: TGCGCCAGCAGCCCTGGCGGCTACGAGCAGTACTTC
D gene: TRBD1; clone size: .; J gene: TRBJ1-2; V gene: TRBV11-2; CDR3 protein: CASSPDRGPVYGYTF; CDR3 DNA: TGTGCCAGCAGCCCAGACAGGGGTCCCGTCTATGGCTACACCTTC
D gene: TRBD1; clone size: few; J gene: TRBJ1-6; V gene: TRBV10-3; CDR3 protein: CAIRPDRDSPLHF; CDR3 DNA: TGTGCCATCAGGCCCGACAGGGATTCACCCCTCCACTTT
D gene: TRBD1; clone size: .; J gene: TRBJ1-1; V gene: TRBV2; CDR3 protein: CASSTQTGANTEAFF; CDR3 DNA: TGTGCCAGCAGTACCCAGACAGGGGCTAACACTGAAGCTTTCTTT
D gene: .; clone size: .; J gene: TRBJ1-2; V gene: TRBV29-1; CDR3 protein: CSVETREGGYGYTF; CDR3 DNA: TGCAGCGTTGAAACAAGGGAGGGTGGCTATGGCTACACCTTC
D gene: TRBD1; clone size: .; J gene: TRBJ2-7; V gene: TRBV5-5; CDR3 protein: CASSWDREDEQYF; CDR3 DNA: TGTGCCAGCAGTTGGGACAGGGAGGACGAGCAGTACTTC